The source of this T cell receptor beta chain is a study of shared clonotypes between healthy human individuals. This clone was seen a few times. The germline V gene has CDR1 MDHEN and CDR2 SYDVKM. The CDR3 spans 15 residues. Trimming took 5 bases from V and 1 from J, leaving 14 bases between them. Study donors comprised healthy, HIV-negative adults devoid of recent acute infection or vaccination. The table came from immunoSEQ multiplex PCR; TCRdb's copy has only in-frame clones and leaves some out. The data contain 650,000 to 750,000 clones, about two thirds of them singletons. The genes are TRBV28 and TRBJ2-5, with D uncertain. The sequenced sample was memory CD4+ T cells sorted from blood. Subset of the sample: CD45RA-negative fraction. This sequence originates from a woman aged 25 to 45 in good health. The CDR3 nucleotides read TGTGCCAGCAGTCTCTTCGCGGATGGCCAAGAGACCCAGTACTTC. Translated: CASSLFADGQETQYF.